This record looks at one T cell receptor (beta chain) sequence and its context. Its matching antigen is unknown. This sample was included in a study of cytomegalovirus exposure and HLA in healthy donors. The V gene end was trimmed by 5 bases and the J gene end by 12 bases; junction bases not matched to a gene: 9. CDR1 MDHEN and CDR2 SYDVKM come from the germline V gene. CDR3 size: 14 residues. A multiplex PCR was run with 60 Vbeta primers and 13 Jbeta primers. Some clones are missing from TCRdb's copy, which holds only in-frame ones; the method was immunoSEQ multiplex PCR. The sample lists approximately 130,000 clones; roughly three quarters were seen once. Whole-study results and caveats: V segments that were indistinguishable, TRBV6-2 and TRBV6-3 among them, were omitted from analysis. Trimming of TCR beta V- and J-genes showed a link, identified in a later analysis, to a missense DCLRE1C variant. HLA alleles showed associations with about 15,000 TCR beta sequences in a later analysis, at a 0.05 false discovery rate.

This chain joins TRBV28 and TRBJ1-6; 8 positions match TRBD1. This clonotype was sampled from a man aged 25-45 years in good health and CMV-seronegative. What was sequenced was PBMCs. CDR3 in DNA: TGTGCCAGCAGTGGCGGACAGGGTGGGGGACCCCTCCACTTT. Its protein product is CASSGGQGGGPLHF.